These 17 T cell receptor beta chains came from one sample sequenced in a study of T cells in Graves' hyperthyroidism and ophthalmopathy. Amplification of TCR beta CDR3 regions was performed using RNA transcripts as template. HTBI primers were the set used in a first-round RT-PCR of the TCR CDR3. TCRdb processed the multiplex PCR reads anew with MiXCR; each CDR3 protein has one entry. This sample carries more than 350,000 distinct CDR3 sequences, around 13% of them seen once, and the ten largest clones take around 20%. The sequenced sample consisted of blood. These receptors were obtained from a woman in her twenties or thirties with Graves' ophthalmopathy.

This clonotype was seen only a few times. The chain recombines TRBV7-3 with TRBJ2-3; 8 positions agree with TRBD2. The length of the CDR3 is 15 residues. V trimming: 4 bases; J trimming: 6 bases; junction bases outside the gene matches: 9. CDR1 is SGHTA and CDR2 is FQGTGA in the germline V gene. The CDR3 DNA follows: TGTGCCAGCAGCTACCAGCGGGGGCCCCAGGATACGCAGTATTTT. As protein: CASSYQRGPQDTQYF.

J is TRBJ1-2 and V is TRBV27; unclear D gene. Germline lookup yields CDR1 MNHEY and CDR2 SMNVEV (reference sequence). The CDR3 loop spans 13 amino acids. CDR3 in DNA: TGTGCGTCTGGCACGGCTGGTAACTATGGCTACACCTTC. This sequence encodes CASGTAGNYGYTF.

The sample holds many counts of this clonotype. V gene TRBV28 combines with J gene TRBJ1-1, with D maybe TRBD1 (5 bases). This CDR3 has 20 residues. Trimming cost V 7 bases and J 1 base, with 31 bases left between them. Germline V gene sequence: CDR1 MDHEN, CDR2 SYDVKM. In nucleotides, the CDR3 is TGTGCCAGCACCCGAACGACATTAAACCTGGGGGGGATTTCGAACACTGAAGCTTTCTTT. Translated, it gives CASTRTTLNLGGISNTEAFF.

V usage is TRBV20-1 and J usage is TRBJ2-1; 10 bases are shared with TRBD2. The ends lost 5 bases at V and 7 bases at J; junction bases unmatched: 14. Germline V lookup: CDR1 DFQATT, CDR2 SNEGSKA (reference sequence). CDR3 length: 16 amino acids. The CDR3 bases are TGCAGTGCTGGGATTTCTAGCGGGGGTCCTTGGAATGAGCAGTTCTTC. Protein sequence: CSAGISSGGPWNEQFF.

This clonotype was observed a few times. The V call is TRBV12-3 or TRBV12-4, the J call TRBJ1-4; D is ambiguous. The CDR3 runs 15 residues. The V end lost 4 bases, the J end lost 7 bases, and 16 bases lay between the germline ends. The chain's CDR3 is CASSYFPGLGEKLFF. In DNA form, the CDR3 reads TGTGCCAGCAGTTATTTCCCCGGGTTGGGTGAAAAACTGTTTTTT.

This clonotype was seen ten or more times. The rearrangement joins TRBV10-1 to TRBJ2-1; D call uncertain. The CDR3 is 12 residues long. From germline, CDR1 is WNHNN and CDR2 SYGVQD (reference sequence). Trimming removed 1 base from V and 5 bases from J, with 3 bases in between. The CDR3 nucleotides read TGCGCCAGCAGTGAGTACAACAATGAGCAGTTCTTC. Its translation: CASSEYNNEQFF.

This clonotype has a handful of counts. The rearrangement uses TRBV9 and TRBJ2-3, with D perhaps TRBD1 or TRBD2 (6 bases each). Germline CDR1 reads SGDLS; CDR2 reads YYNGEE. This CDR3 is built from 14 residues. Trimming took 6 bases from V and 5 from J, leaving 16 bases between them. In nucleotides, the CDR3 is TGTGCCAGCAACCCCTCCGGGGGCGGAGATACGCAGTATTTT. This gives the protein CASNPSGGGDTQYF. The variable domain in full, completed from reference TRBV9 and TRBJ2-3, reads DSGVTQTPKHLITATGQRVTLRCSPRSGDLSVYWYQQSLDQGLQFLIQYYNGEERAKGNILERFSAQQFPDLHSELNLSSLELGDSALYFCASNPSGGGDTQYFGPGTRLTVL.

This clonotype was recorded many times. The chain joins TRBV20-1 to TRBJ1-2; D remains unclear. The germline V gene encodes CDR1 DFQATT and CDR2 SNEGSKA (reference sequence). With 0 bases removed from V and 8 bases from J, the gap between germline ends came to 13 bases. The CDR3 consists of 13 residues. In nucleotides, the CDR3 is TGCAGTGCTAGAGATCGGATAGGTACGGGCTACACCTTC. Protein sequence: CSARDRIGTGYTF.

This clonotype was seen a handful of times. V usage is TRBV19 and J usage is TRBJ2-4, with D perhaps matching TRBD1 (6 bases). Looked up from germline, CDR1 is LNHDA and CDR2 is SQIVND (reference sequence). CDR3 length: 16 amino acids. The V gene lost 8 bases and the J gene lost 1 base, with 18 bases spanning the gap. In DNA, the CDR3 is TGTGCCAGTGCCCAGGGGACCAGCAGCGCCAAAAACATTCAGTACTTC. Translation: CASAQGTSSAKNIQYF.

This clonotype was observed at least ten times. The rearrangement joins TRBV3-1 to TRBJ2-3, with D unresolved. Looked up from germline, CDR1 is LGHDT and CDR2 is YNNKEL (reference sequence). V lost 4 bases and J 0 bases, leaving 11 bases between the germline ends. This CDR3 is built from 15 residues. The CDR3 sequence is CASSLQHRSTDTQYF. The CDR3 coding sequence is TGTGCCAGCAGCCTTCAGCACCGAAGCACAGATACGCAGTATTTT.

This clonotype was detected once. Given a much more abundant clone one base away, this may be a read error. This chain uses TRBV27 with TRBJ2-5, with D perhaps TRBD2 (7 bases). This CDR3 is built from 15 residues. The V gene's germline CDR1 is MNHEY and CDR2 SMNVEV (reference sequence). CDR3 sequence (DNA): TGTGCCAGCACCCCAAGGGGCAGGGAGGGGGAGACCGAGTACTTC. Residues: CASTPRGREGETEYF.

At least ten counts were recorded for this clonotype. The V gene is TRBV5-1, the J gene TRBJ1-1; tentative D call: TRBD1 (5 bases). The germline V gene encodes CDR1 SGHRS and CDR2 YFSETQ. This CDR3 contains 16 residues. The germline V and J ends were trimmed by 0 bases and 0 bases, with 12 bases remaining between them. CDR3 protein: CASSLAGAAMNTEAFF. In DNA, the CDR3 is TGCGCCAGCAGCTTGGCTGGGGCAGCCATGAACACTGAAGCTTTCTTT.

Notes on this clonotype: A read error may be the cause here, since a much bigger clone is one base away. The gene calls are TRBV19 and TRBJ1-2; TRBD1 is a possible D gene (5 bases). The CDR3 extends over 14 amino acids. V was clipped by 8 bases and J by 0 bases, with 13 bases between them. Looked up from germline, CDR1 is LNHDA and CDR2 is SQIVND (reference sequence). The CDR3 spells CASWSRVANYGYTF. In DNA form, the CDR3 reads TGTGCCAGTTGGTCCAGGGTAGCTAACTATGGCTACACCTTC.

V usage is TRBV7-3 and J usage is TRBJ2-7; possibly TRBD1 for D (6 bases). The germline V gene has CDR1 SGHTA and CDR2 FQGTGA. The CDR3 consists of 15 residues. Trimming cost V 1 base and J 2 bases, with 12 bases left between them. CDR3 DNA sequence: TGTGCCAGCAGCTTAAATCCAGGACAGACCTACGAGCAGTACTTC. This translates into CASSLNPGQTYEQYF.

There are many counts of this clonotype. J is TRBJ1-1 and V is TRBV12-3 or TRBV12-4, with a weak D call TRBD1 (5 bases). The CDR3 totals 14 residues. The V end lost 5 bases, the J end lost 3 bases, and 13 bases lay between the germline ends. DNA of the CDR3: TGTGCCAGCAGTGGGACCCTCTGGGACACTGAAGCTTTCTTT. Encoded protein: CASSGTLWDTEAFF.

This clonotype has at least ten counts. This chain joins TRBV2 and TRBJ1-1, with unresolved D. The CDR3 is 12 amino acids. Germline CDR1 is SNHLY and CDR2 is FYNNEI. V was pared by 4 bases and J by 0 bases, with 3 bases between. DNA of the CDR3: TGTGCCAGCAGTGTCATGAACACTGAAGCTTTCTTT. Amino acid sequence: CASSVMNTEAFF.

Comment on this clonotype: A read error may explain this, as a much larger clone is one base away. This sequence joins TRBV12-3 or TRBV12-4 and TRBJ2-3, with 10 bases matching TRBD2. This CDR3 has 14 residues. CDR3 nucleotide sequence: TGTACCAGCAGCCTAGCGGGGGTGACAGATACGCAGTATTTT. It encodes CTSSLAGVTDTQYF.